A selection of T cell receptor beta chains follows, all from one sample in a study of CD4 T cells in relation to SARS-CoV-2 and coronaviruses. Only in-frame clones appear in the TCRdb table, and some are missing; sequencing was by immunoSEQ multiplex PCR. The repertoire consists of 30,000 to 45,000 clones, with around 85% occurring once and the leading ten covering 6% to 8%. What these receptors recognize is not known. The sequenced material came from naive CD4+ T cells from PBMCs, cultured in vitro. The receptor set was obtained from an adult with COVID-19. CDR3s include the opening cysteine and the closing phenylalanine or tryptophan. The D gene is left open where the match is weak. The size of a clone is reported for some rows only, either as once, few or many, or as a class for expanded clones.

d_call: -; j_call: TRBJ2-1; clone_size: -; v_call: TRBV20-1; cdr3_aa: CSAGEFQGQFF; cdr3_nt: TGCAGTGCTGGAGAGTTTCAGGGGCAGTTCTTC
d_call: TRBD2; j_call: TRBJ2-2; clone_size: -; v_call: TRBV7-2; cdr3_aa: CASSPGLVGTGELFF; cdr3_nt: TGTGCCAGCAGCCCCGGACTAGTTGGCACCGGGGAGCTGTTTTTT
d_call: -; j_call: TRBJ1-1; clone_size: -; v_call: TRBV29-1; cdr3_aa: CSVTARAEAFF; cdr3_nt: TGCAGCGTTACAGCCAGGGCTGAAGCTTTCTTT
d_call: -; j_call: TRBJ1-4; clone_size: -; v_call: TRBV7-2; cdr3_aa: CASSLEGGANEKLFF; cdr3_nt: TGTGCCAGCAGCTTAGAGGGTGGGGCTAATGAAAAACTGTTTTTT
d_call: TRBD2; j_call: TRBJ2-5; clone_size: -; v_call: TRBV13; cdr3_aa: CASRLLGSGDTWQTQYF; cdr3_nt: TGTGCCAGCCGCTTGTTAGGTAGCGGGGACACTTGGCAGACCCAGTACTTC
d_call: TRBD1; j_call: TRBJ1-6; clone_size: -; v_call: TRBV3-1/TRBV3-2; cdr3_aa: CASSQTGTGGNSPLHF; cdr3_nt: TGTGCCAGCAGCCAAACTGGGACAGGGGGAAATTCACCCCTCCACTTT
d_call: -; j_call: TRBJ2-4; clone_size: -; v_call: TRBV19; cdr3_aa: CASSKGLRGGYIQYF; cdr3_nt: TGTGCCAGTAGTAAGGGACTCAGGGGAGGATACATTCAGTACTTC
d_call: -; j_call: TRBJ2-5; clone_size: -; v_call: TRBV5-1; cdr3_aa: CASSILGGGETQYF; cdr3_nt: TGCGCCAGCAGCATCCTAGGGGGGGGCGAGACCCAGTACTTC
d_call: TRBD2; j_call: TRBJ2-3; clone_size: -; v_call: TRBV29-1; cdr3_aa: CSGVTSGTDTQYF; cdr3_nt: TGCAGCGGAGTGACTAGCGGGACAGATACGCAGTATTTT
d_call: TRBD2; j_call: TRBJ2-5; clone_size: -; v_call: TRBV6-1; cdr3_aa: CASSEAGRETQYF; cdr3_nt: TGTGCCAGCAGTGAAGCCGGGAGGGAGACCCAGTACTTC
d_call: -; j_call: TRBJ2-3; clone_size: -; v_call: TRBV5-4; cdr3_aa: CASSLQGRQDTQYF; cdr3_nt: TGTGCCAGCAGCCTGCAGGGTCGGCAAGATACGCAGTATTTT
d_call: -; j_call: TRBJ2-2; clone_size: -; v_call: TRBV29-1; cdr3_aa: CSAPMGGNTGELFF; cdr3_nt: TGCAGCGCCCCGATGGGGGGGAACACCGGGGAGCTGTTTTTT
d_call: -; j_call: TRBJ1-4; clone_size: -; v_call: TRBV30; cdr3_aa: CAWRQTNLVLFF; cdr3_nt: TGTGCCTGGAGGCAGACCAACCTGGTGCTGTTTTTT
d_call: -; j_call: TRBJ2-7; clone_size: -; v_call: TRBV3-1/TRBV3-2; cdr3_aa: CASSQGATRSYEQYF; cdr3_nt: TGTGCCAGCAGCCAAGGGGCGACGCGCTCCTACGAGCAGTACTTC
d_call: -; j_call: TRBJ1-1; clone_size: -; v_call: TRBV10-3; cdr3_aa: CAIRSDSMNTEAFF; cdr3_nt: TGTGCCATCAGATCGGACAGCATGAACACTGAAGCTTTCTTT
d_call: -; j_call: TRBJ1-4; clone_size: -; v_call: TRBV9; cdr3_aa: CASSPRPGEKLFF; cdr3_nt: TGTGCCAGCAGCCCTCGCCCAGGCGAAAAACTGTTTTTT
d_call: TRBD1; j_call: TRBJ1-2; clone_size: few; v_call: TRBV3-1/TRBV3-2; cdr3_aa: CASSLTGAYGYTF; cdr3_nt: TGTGCCAGCAGCCTGACAGGGGCGTATGGCTACACCTTC
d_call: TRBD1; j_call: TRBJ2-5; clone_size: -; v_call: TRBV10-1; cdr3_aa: CAITTRDRKETQYF; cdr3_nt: TGCGCCATTACGACGAGGGACAGAAAAGAGACCCAGTACTTC
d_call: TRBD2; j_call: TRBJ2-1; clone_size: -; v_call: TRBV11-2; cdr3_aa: CASSLFRASGSGEQFF; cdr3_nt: TGTGCCAGCAGCTTATTTCGGGCTAGCGGGAGCGGTGAGCAGTTCTTC
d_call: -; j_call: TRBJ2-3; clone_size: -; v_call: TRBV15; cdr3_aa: CATSRYTGLITDTQYF; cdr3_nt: TGTGCCACCAGCAGATATACGGGACTTATCACAGATACGCAGTATTTT
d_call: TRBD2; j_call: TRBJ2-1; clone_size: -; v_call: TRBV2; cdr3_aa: CASSVLAGGRNEQFF; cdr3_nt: TGTGCCAGCAGTGTCCTAGCGGGAGGGCGGAATGAGCAGTTCTTC
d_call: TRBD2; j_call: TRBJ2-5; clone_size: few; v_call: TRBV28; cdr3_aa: CASSLSSGRGRQETQYF; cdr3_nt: TGTGCCAGCAGTTTGTCTAGCGGGAGAGGCCGGCAAGAGACCCAGTACTTC
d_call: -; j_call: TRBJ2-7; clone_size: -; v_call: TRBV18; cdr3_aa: CASSTQSQGTYEQYF; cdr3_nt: TGTGCCAGCTCCACCCAAAGCCAAGGGACCTACGAGCAGTACTTC
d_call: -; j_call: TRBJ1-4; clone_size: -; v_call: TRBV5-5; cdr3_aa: CASSLWRGETNEKLFF; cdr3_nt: TGTGCCAGCAGCCTATGGAGGGGTGAGACTAATGAAAAACTGTTTTTT
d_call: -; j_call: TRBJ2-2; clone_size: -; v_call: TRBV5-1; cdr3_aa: CASSLVAGENTGELFF; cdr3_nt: TGCGCCAGCAGCTTGGTGGCAGGGGAGAACACCGGGGAGCTGTTTTTT
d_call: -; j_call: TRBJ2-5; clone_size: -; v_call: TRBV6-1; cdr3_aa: CASSDAPARQETQYF; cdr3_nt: TGTGCCAGCAGTGATGCCCCGGCCCGGCAAGAGACCCAGTACTTC
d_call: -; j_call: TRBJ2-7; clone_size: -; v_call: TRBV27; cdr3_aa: CASSLGGQGRLLPYEQYF; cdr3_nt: TGTGCCAGCAGTTTAGGCGGTCAGGGCCGGCTGCTACCCTACGAGCAGTACTTC
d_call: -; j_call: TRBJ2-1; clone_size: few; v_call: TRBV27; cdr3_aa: CASRIDWSSYNEQFF; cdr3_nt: TGTGCCAGCAGGATAGACTGGAGCTCCTACAATGAGCAGTTCTTC
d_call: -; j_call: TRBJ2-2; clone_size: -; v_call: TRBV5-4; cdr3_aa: CASSPTRNLGELFF; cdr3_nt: TGTGCCAGCAGCCCAACTCGTAATCTGGGGGAGCTGTTTTTT
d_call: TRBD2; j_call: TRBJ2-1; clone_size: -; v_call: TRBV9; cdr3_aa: CASSPGLAGGPYSRLF; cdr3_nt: TGTGCCAGCAGCCCTGGACTAGCGGGAGGCCCATACTCGAGGCTCTTC
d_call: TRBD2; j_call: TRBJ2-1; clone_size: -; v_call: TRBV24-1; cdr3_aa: CATSDSGSSNEQFF; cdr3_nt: TGTGCCACCAGTGATAGCGGGAGTTCCAATGAGCAGTTCTTC
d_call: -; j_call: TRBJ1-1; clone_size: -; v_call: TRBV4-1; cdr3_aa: CASSLRIKGGEKVNTEAFF; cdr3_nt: TGCGCCAGCAGCCTCCGTATCAAGGGGGGGGAGAAGGTTAACACTGAAGCTTTCTTT
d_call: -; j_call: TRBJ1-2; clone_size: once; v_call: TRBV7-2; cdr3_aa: CASSYRTNPLGYTF; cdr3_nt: TGTGCCAGCAGCTATCGGACAAACCCTCTTGGCTACACCTTC
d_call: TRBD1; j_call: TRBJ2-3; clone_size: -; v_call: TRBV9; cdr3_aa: CASSVRQGMSTDTQYF; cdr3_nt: TGTGCCAGCAGCGTCAGACAGGGGATGAGCACAGATACGCAGTATTTT
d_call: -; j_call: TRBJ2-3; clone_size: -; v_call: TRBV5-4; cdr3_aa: CASSPSGSTSTDTQYF; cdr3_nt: TGTGCCAGCAGCCCGTCGGGTAGCACTAGCACAGATACGCAGTATTTT
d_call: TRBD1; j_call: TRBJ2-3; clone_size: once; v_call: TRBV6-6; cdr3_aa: CASSRMDRARTDTQYF; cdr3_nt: TGTGCCAGCAGTCGCATGGACAGGGCGCGCACAGATACGCAGTATTTT
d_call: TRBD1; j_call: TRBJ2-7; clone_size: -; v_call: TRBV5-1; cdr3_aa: CASSRFIRTGHEQYF; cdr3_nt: TGCGCCAGCAGTCGGTTCATCCGGACAGGGCACGAGCAGTACTTC
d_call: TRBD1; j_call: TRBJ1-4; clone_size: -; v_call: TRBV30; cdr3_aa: CAWSELPGQGNEKLFF; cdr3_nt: TGTGCCTGGAGTGAGCTACCGGGACAGGGTAATGAAAAACTGTTTTTT
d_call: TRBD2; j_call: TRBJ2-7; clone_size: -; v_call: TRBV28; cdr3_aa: CASSPPPTLAALSYEQYF; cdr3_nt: TGTGCCAGCAGTCCCCCCCCCACTCTAGCGGCCCTCTCCTACGAGCAGTACTTC
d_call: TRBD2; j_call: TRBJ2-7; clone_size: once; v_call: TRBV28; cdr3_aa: CASSFHGGDRGYF; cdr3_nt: TGTGCCAGCAGTTTCCACGGGGGGGACCGAGGGTACTTC
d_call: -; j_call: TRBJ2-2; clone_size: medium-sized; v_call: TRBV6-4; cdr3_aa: CASSDSDTGELFF; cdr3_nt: TGTGCCAGCAGTGACTCCGACACCGGGGAGCTGTTTTTT